Listed here is a single T cell receptor (beta chain). The data originate from a study of control samples from healthy donors and cancer patients. Produced via immunoSEQ multiplex PCR; TCRdb's table is partial and in-frame only. In the table there are fewer than 500,000 clones, over 75% of which are singletons. The sample was PBMCs. The TCR sequence derives from a man in his forties with head and neck cancer.

CDR3 residues: CASSLASPAYEQYF. CDR3 DNA: TGTGCCAGCAGCTTGGCGTCGCCAGCCTACGAGCAGTACTTC. The chain joins TRBV5-6 to TRBJ2-7; D ambiguous. The CDR3 sequence is 14 residues long. The germline CDR1 and CDR2 sequences are SGHDT and YYEEEE. Trimming removed 0 bases from V and 2 bases from J, with 9 bases in between.